The table lists the clone carrying this T cell receptor beta chain with a few counts. The sample belongs to a study of blood T cell repertoires in COVID-19. On the study more broadly: There were acute and convalescent COVID-19 samples, and they came from the United States, Italy and Spain.

Germline V lookup: CDR1 SQVTM, CDR2 ANQGSEA. V trimming: 5 bases; J trimming: 7 bases; junction bases outside the gene matches: 10. The CDR3 consists of 14 residues. Libraries were prepared by immunoSEQ multiplex PCR; TCRdb keeps only in-frame clonotypes and omits some of them. The sample includes tens of thousands of clones, approximately 87% of them seen just once. Sequencing input: peripheral blood. The chain is built from TRBV29-1 and TRBJ2-1, with 8 bases matching TRBD2. This receptor was taken from a woman older than 75 with acute or convalescent COVID-19. The CDR3 here is CSVSSGSSPNEQFF. The CDR3 nucleotides read TGCAGCGTTTCTAGCGGGTCCAGTCCGAATGAGCAGTTCTTC.